This T cell receptor beta chain was sequenced during a study of shared clonotypes between healthy human individuals. Germline CDR1 is SEHNR and CDR2 is FQNEAQ (reference sequence). J lost 3 bases, V lost 5 bases, and 4 bases had no gene match. The CDR3 is 13 amino acids. With regard to this clone: What it recognizes is unknown. Other DNA sequences in this specimen translate into the identical CDR3.

Study-wide results and limits: A handful of donors showed sharing of about 4.7% of naive CD4 clonotypes.

Original handling: Filtering differed for immunoSEQ, which gave only junction sequences without quality scores. Libraries were prepared by immunoSEQ multiplex PCR; TCRdb keeps only in-frame clonotypes and omits some of them. D and trimming were read from the DNA, whereas the V and J calls and clone size are those reported in that table. This table holds around 2.1 million clones, 85% to 95% found once. Terminally differentiated effector memory CD45RA+ cells were excluded by CCR7 positive selection of CD45RO-negative cells. Sequenced: naive CD8+ T cells from PBMCs. The rearrangement joins TRBV7-9 to TRBJ2-7; 7 bases map to TRBD1. This TCR was recovered from a man younger than 35 in good health. Some clones in this sample may be carry-over from other donors' samples. CDR3: CASSPGTDYEQYF. The CDR3 nucleotides read TGTGCCAGCAGCCCCGGGACAGACTACGAGCAGTACTTC. The full variable domain, its missing parts supplied by reference TRBV7-9 and TRBJ2-7, is DTGVSQNPRHKITKRGQNVTFRCDPISEHNRLYWYRQTLGQGPEFLTYFQNEAQLEKSRLLSDRFSAERPKGSFSTLEIQRTEQGDSAMYLCASSPGTDYEQYFGPGTRLTVT.